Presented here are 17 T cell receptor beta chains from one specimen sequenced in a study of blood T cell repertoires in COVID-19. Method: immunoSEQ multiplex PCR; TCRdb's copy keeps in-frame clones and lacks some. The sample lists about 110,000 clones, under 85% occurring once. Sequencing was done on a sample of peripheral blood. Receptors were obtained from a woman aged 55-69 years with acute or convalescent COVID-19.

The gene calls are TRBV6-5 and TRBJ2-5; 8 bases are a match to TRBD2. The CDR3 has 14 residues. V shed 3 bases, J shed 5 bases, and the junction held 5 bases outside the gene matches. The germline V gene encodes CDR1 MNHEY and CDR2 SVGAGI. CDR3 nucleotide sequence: TGTGCCAGCAGTTATCTAGCGGGCTGGGAGACCCAGTACTTC. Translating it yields CASSYLAGWETQYF.

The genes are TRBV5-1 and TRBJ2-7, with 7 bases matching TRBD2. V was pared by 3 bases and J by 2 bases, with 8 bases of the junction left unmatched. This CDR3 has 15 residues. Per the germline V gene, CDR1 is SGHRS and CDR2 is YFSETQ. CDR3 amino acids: CASSWGAGDTYEQYF. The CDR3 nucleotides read TGCGCCAGCAGCTGGGGTGCGGGGGATACCTACGAGCAGTACTTC.

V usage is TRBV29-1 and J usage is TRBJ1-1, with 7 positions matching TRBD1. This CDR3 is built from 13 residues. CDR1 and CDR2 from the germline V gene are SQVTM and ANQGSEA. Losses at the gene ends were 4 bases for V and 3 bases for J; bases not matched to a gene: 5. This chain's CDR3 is CSVGPQGDTEAFF. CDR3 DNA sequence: TGCAGCGTTGGACCGCAGGGGGACACTGAAGCTTTCTTT.

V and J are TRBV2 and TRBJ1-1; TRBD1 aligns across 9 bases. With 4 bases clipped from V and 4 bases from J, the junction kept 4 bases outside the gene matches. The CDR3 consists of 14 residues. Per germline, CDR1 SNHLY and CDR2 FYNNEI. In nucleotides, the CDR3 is TGTGCCAGCAGTGGGGAGACAGGGGGCACTGAAGCTTTCTTT. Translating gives CASSGETGGTEAFF.

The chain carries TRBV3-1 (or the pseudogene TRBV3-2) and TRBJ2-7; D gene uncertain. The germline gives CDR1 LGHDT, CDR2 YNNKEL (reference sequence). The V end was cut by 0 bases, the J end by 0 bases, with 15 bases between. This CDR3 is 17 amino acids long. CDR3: CASSQDRPAVGSYEQYF. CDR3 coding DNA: TGTGCCAGCAGCCAAGATCGTCCGGCGGTAGGCTCCTACGAGCAGTACTTC.

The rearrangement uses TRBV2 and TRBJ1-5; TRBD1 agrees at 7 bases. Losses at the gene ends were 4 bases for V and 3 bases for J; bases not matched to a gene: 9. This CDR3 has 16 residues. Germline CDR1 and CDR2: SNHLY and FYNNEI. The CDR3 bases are TGTGCCAGCAGTGTGGCGGACAGGCCTGACAATCAGCCCCAGCATTTT. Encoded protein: CASSVADRPDNQPQHF. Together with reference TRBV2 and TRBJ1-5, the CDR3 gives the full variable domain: EPEVTQTPSHQVTQMGQEVILRCVPISNHLYFYWYRQILGQKVEFLVSFYNNEISEKSEIFDDQFSVERPDGSNFTLKIRSTKLEDSAMYFCASSVADRPDNQPQHFGDGTRLSIL.

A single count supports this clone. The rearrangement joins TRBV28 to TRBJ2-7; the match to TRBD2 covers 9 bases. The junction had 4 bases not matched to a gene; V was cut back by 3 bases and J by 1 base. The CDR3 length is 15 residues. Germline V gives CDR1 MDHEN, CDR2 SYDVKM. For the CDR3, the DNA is TGTGCCAGCAGTTTGAGTCTAGCGGGATCCTACGAGCAGTACTTC. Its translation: CASSLSLAGSYEQYF.

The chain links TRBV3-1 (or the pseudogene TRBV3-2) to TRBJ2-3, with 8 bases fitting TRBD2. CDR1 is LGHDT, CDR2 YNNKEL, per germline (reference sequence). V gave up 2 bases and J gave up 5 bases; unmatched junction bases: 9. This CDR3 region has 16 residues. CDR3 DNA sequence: TGTGCCAGCAGCCAATCGGCGGGAGGAGAGGTAGATACGCAGTATTTT. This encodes CASSQSAGGEVDTQYF.

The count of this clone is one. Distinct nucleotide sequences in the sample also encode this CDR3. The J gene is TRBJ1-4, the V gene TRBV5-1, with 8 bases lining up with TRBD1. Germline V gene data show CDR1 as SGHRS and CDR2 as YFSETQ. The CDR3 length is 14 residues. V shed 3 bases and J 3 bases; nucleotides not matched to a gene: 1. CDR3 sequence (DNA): TGCGCCAGCAGCTGGACAGGGCCTAATGAAAAACTGTTTTTT. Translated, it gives CASSWTGPNEKLFF.

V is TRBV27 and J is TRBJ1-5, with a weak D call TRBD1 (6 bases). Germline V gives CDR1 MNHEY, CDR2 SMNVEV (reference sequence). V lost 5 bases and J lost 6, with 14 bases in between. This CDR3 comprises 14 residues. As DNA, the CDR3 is TGTGCCAGCAGTCAAAAGGGGGGGAGTCAGCCCCAGCATTTT. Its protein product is CASSQKGGSQPQHF.

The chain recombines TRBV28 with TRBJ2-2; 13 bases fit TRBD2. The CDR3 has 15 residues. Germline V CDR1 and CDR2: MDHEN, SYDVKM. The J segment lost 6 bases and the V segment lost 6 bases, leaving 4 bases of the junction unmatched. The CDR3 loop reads CASRSTSGRAGELFF. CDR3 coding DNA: TGTGCCAGCAGGTCCACTAGCGGGAGGGCCGGGGAGCTGTTTTTT. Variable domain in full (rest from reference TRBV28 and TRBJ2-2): DVKVTQSSRYLVKRTGEKVFLECVQDMDHENMFWYRQDPGLGLRLIYFSYDVKMKEKGDIPEGYSVSREKKERFSLILESASTNQTSMYLCASRSTSGRAGELFFGEGSRLTVL.

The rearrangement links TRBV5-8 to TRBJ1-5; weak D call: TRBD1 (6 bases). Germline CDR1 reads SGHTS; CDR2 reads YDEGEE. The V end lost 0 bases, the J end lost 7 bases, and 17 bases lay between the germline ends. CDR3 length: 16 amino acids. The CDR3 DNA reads TGTGCCAGCAGCTTGGCCTGGGGGCAGGCGGGCCAGCCCCAGCATTTT. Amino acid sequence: CASSLAWGQAGQPQHF. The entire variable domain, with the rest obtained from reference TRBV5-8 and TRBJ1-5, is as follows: EAGVTQSPTHLIKTRGQQATLRCSPISGHTSVYWYQQALGLGLQFLLWYDEGEERNRGNFPPRFSGRQFPNYSSELNVNALELEDSALYLCASSLAWGQAGQPQHFGDGTRLSIL.

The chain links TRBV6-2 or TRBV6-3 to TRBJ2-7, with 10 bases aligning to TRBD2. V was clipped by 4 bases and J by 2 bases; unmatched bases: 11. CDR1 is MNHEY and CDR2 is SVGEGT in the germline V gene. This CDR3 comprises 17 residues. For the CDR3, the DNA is TGTGCCAGCAGTTCTCGGCTAGCGGGGGCCCTTACCTACGAGCAGTACTTC. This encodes CASSSRLAGALTYEQYF.

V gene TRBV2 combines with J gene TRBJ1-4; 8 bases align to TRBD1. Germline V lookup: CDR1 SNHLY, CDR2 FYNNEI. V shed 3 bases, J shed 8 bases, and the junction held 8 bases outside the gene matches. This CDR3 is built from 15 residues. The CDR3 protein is CASSEGQVLGEKLFF. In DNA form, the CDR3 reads TGTGCCAGCAGTGAGGGACAGGTCCTCGGGGAAAAACTGTTTTTT. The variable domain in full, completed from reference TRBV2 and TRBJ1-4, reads EPEVTQTPSHQVTQMGQEVILRCVPISNHLYFYWYRQILGQKVEFLVSFYNNEISEKSEIFDDQFSVERPDGSNFTLKIRSTKLEDSAMYFCASSEGQVLGEKLFFGSGTQLSVL.

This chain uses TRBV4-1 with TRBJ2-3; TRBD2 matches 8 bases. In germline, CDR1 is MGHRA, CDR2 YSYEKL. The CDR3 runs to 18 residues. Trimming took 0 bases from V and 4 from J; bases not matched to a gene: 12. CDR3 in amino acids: CASSQDDGSGGAPDTQYF. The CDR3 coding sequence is TGCGCCAGCAGCCAAGATGATGGGTCCGGGGGGGCCCCAGATACGCAGTATTTT.

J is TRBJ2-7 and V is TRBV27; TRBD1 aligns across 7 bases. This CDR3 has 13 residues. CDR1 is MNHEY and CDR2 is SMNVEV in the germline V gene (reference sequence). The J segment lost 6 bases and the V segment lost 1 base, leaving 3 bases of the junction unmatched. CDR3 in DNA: TGTGCCAGCAGTTTATACAGGGGAAGCGAGCAGTACTTC. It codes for CASSLYRGSEQYF.

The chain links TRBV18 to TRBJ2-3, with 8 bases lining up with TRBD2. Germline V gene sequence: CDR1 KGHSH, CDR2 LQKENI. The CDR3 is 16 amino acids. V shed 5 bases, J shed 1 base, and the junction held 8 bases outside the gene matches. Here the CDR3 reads CASSSSGSGGTDTQYF. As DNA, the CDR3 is TGTGCCAGCTCATCGAGCGGGAGTGGTGGCACAGATACGCAGTATTTT.